The clone carrying this T cell receptor beta chain has only a few counts. These data come from a study of blood T cell repertoires in COVID-19. Study-level background: COVID-19 samples, acute and convalescent, were from the United States, Italy and Spain.

CDR3 size: 14 residues. V was trimmed by 6 bases and J by 2 bases, leaving 14 bases between them. Germline CDR1 and CDR2: MNHEY and SVGAGI. Method: immunoSEQ multiplex PCR; TCRdb's copy keeps in-frame clones and lacks some. The sample lists about 200,000 clones, approximately 84% seen once, with 6.5% to 7% in the top ten. The source is a human donor with acute or convalescent COVID-19. The donor label of this sample is uncertain. The chain uses TRBV6-5 and TRBJ2-7; D perhaps matches TRBD1 (5 bases). Source material: peripheral blood. The chain's CDR3 is CASRRQDNTYEQYF. The CDR3 DNA sequence: TGTGCCAGCAGGAGGCAGGACAACACCTACGAGCAGTACTTC.